The next 6 T cell receptor beta chains were all read from a single sample in a study of blood T cell repertoires in COVID-19. Produced via immunoSEQ multiplex PCR; TCRdb's table is partial and in-frame only. In the table there are 150,000 to 200,000 clones, 75% to 90% of which are singletons. What was sequenced was peripheral blood. These receptors were obtained from a woman in her seventies with COVID-19, enrolled during active disease.

V gene TRBV5-8 combines with J gene TRBJ2-7; TRBD1 agrees at 7 bases. V lost 4 bases, J lost 2 bases, and 9 bases stayed unmatched. In germline, CDR1 is SGHTS, CDR2 YDEGEE. The CDR3 is made up of 15 amino acids. CDR3: CASSLRDRMTYEQYF. The DNA for the CDR3 is TGTGCCAGCAGCCTACGGGACAGAATGACCTACGAGCAGTACTTC.

The chain employs TRBV20-1 and TRBJ2-1, with D perhaps matching TRBD2 (5 bases). Trimming took 3 bases from V and 9 from J, leaving 12 bases between them. Per germline, CDR1 DFQATT and CDR2 SNEGSKA (reference sequence). The CDR3 loop spans 12 amino acids. The CDR3 bases are TGCAGTGCTAGTCTCGGGGTGATTGAGCAGTTCTTC. It encodes CSASLGVIEQFF.

This chain's CDR3 is CASSRPSGTYNEQFF. CDR3 sequence (DNA): TGTGCCAGCAGCCGCCCTAGCGGAACCTACAATGAGCAGTTCTTC. The chain is built from TRBV7-9 and TRBJ2-1, with 7 bases lining up with TRBD2. There are 15 residues in the CDR3. Germline CDR1 SEHNR, CDR2 FQNEAQ (reference sequence). Trimming removed 5 bases from V and 2 bases from J; junction bases left unmatched: 6.

The V gene is TRBV5-1, the J gene TRBJ1-1; D perhaps matches TRBD1 (6 bases). Germline V lookup: CDR1 SGHRS, CDR2 YFSETQ. This CDR3 comprises 15 residues. V lost 1 base to trimming and J lost 1 base, with 11 bases between them. The CDR3: CASSLLGARNTEAFF. In DNA, the CDR3 is TGCGCCAGCAGCTTGTTGGGGGCGAGGAACACTGAAGCTTTCTTT.

The chain is built from TRBV19 and TRBJ2-5; 9 bases are shared with TRBD1. The V segment lost 10 bases and the J segment 7 bases; nucleotides outside the gene matches: 10. Germline CDR1 is LNHDA and CDR2 is SQIVND (reference sequence). The CDR3 contains 13 residues. CDR3 nucleotides: TGTGCCACCAGCACAGGGGGCTTGGGGACCCAGTACTTC. Translation gives CATSTGGLGTQYF.

The J gene is TRBJ2-2, the V gene TRBV19, with D hard to call. CDR1 and CDR2 (germline): LNHDA, SQIVND (reference sequence). Trimming removed 4 bases at V and 4 bases at J, with 13 bases between. The CDR3 extends over 15 amino acids. The DNA of the CDR3 is TGTGCCAGTAGTAAACCCCGCGAGATCACCGGGGAGCTGTTTTTT. Its protein is CASSKPREITGELFF. Supplemented by reference TRBV19 and TRBJ2-2, the full variable domain reads DGGITQSPKYLFRKEGQNVTLSCEQNLNHDAMYWYRQDPGQGLRLIYYSQIVNDFQKGDIAEGYSVSREKKESFPLTVTSAQKNPTAFYLCASSKPREITGELFFGEGSRLTVL.